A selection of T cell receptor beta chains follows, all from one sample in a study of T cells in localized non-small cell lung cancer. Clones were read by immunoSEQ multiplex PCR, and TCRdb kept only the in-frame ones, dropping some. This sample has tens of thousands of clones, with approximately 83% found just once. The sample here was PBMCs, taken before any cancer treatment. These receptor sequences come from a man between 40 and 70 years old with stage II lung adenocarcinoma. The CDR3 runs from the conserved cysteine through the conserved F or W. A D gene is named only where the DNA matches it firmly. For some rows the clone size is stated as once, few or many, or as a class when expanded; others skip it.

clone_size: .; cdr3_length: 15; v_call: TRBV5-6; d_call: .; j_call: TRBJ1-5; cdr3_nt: TGTGCCAGCAGCTTGGGGGCTGGCCCCAATCAGCCCCAGCATTTT; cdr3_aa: CASSLGAGPNQPQHF
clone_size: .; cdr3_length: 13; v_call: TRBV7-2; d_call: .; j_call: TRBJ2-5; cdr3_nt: TGTGCCAGCAGCCCCGGACAGCAAGAGACCCAGTACTTC; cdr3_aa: CASSPGQQETQYF
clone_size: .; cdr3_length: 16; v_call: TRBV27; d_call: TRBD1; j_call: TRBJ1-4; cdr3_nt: TGTGCCAGCAGTGCCCATGACAGGGCAACTAATGAAAAACTGTTTTTT; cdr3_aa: CASSAHDRATNEKLFF
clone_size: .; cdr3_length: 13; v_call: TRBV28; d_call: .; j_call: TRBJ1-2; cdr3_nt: TGTGCCAGCAGAGAAAACTCTAACTATGGCTACACCTTC; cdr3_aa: CASRENSNYGYTF
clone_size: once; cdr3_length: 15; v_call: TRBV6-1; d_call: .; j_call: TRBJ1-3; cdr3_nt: TGTGCCAGCAGTGAAGCGCTTCAGGGCGGAAACACCATATATTTT; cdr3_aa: CASSEALQGGNTIYF
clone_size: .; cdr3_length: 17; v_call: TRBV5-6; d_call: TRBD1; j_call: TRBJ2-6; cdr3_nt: TGTGCCAGCAGCAGGGACAGGTCTAGCTCTGGGGCCAACGTCCTGACTTTC; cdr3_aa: CASSRDRSSSGANVLTF
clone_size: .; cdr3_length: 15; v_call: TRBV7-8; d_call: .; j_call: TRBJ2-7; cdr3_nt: TGTGCCAGCAGCTTAGCGCATAAGGAACCTTACGAGCAGTACTTC; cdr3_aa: CASSLAHKEPYEQYF
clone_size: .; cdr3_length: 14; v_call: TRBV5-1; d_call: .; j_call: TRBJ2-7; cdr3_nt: TGCGCCAGCAGCTTCACGGGGGCCCTCTACGAGCAGTACTTC; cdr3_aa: CASSFTGALYEQYF
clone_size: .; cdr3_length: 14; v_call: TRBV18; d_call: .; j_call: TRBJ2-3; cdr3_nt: TGTGCCAGCTCAGTGTCGGGGCTTACAGATACGCAGTATTTT; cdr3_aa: CASSVSGLTDTQYF
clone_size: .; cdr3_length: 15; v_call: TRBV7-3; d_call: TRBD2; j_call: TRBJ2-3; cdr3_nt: TGTGCCAGCAGCTTAAGGCTAGCGGGCACAGATACGCAGTATTTT; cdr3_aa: CASSLRLAGTDTQYF
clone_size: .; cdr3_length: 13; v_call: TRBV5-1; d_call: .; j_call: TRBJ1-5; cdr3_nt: TGCGCCAGCAGCTTGGCCACAAATCAGCCCCAGCATTTT; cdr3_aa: CASSLATNQPQHF
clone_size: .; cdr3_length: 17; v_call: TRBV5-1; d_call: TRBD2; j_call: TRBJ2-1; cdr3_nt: TGCGCCAGCAGCCCCAGGCCAGCGGGGGGGGACTACAATGAGCAGTTCTTC; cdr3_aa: CASSPRPAGGDYNEQFF
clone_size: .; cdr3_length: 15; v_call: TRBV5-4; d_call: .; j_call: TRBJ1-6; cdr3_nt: TGTGCCAGCTGGGACCGTTCCTCCTATAATTCACCCCTCCACTTT; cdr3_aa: CASWDRSSYNSPLHF
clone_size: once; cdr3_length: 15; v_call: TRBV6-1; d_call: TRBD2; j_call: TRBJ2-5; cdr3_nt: TGTGCCAGCAGTGAAGCGAAGGGAGGGCAGGAGACCCAGTACTTC; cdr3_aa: CASSEAKGGQETQYF